The entry that follows covers one T cell receptor (beta chain) sequence. Its antigen is still unknown. This sample stems from a study of cytomegalovirus exposure and HLA in healthy donors. This CDR3 is 11 amino acids long. Per germline, CDR1 SGHRS and CDR2 YFSETQ. Trimming took off 7 bases at V and 6 bases at J, with 10 bases between the two ends. Method: immunoSEQ multiplex PCR; TCRdb's copy keeps in-frame clones and lacks some. The sample consists of under 100,000 clones, approximately 95% of them appearing once. Regarding the study as a whole: The classifier reportedly diagnosed cytomegalovirus status with high sensitivity and specificity.

This clonotype was obtained from a young woman in good health and CMV-seronegative. Sequencing input: PBMCs. The genes are TRBV5-1 and TRBJ1-2; D remains unclear. The CDR3: CASLVGDGYTF. The CDR3 nucleotides are TGCGCCAGCCTCGTCGGGGATGGCTACACCTTC.